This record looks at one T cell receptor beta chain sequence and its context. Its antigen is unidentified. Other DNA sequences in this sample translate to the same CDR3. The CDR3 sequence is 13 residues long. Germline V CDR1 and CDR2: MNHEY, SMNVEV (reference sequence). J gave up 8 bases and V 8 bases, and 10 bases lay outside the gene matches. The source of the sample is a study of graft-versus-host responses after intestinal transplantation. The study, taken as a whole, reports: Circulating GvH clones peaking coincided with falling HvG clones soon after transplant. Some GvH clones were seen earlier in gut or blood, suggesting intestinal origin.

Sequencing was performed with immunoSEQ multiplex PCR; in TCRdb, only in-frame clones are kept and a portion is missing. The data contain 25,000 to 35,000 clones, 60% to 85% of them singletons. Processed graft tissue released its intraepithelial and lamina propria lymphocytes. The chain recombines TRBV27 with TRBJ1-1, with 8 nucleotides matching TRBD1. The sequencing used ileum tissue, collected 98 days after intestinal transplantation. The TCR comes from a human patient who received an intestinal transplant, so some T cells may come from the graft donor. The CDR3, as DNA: TGTGCCAGCGGCCCCCAGGGGGCCTCCGAAGCTTTCTTT. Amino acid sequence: CASGPQGASEAFF.